This TCR beta chain was observed in a study of memory CD4+ T cells and cytomegalovirus serostatus. Study conclusions and caveats: The CMV-associated TCR signature appears largely within the CD4+ memory repertoire. CD4+ memory repertoires contained 67 of 164 reported CMV TCRbeta sequences.

In germline, CDR1 is SGHTA, CDR2 FQGNSA. CDR3 length: 14 amino acids. Trimming took off 3 bases at V and 5 bases at J, with 13 bases between the two ends. As to this clone: Its cognate antigen is unknown.

Single viable CD3+CD4+CD8-CD45RO+ cells were sorted as the memory CD4+ T cells. Produced via immunoSEQ multiplex PCR; TCRdb's table is partial and in-frame only. The profile shows 25,000 to 30,000 clones, around 75% of them singletons. The sample was memory CD4+ T cells from blood. The TCR sequence derives from an adult in good health and CMV-seronegative. The chain has TRBV7-2 and TRBJ1-2; D perhaps matches TRBD1 (5 bases). CDR3 sequence reads: CASSFMGDPYGYTF. Written as DNA, the CDR3 is TGTGCCAGCAGCTTCATGGGGGATCCATATGGCTACACCTTC. Full variable domain (rest looked up from reference TRBV7-2 and TRBJ1-2): GAGVSQSPSNKVTEKGKDVELRCDPISGHTALYWYRQSLGQGLEFLIYFQGNSAPDKSGLPSDRFSAERTGGSVSTLTIQRTQQEDSAVYLCASSFMGDPYGYTFGSGTRLTVV.